These 24 T cell receptor beta chains came from one sample sequenced in a study of cytomegalovirus exposure and HLA in healthy donors. TCRdb's copy holds only in-frame clones and misses some; the assay was immunoSEQ multiplex PCR. The sample gives about 150,000 clones, 70% to 90% of which show up once; about 22% is in the top ten. The sequencing input was PBMCs. These receptors originate from a young man in good health and CMV-seropositive.

The chain links TRBV5-4 to TRBJ2-5, with 12 bases matching TRBD1. This CDR3 contains 15 residues. With 5 bases clipped from V and 5 bases from J, the junction kept 7 bases outside the gene matches. Germline V gene lookup returns CDR1 SGHNT and CDR2 YYREEE (reference sequence). The CDR3 protein is CASSPGQGAGETQYF. In DNA, the CDR3 is TGTGCCAGCAGTCCGGGACAGGGGGCTGGGGAGACCCAGTACTTC.

The chain couples TRBV7-8 to TRBJ1-1, with 8 nucleotides matching TRBD1. This CDR3 contains 15 residues. Germline CDR1 is SGHVS and CDR2 is FQNEAQ. Trimming took 4 bases from V and 4 from J; bases not matched to a gene: 8. The CDR3 DNA sequence: TGTGCCAGCAGCTCCGAATCACAGGGGGGCACTGAAGCTTTCTTT. It translates to CASSSESQGGTEAFF.

V gene TRBV4-3 combines with J gene TRBJ1-6, with a possible D match to TRBD1 (5 bases). V lost 0 bases and J lost 4, with 7 bases in between. Germline V lookup: CDR1 LGHNA, CDR2 YSLEER. The CDR3 extends over 15 amino acids. This CDR3 reads CASSQDAGYNSPLHF. The CDR3 DNA follows: TGCGCCAGCAGCCAAGATGCAGGGTATAATTCACCCCTCCACTTT.

This chain connects TRBV4-1 to TRBJ2-1; 7 bases align to TRBD2. Germline V gene data show CDR1 as MGHRA and CDR2 as YSYEKL. The CDR3 runs 18 residues. Trimming at V came to 0 bases and at J to 1 base, leaving 9 bases not matched to a gene. The CDR3 region has the DNA TGCGCCAGCAGCCAAGATTTCGCTAGCGGCTATTCCTACAATGAGCAGTTCTTC. Encoded protein: CASSQDFASGYSYNEQFF.

In nucleotides, the CDR3 is TGTGCCAGCGGGAGGGGCTCCCGGGGCTACGAGCAGTACTTC. It specifies CASGRGSRGYEQYF. The chain recombines TRBV25-1 with TRBJ2-7; 7 nucleotides agree with TRBD2. The germline CDR1 and CDR2 sequences are MGHDK and SYGVNS. CDR3 length: 14 amino acids. The junction had 10 bases not matched to a gene; V was cut back by 8 bases and J by 3 bases.

This clone was seen a few times. The chain is built from TRBV2 and TRBJ2-7, with TRBD1 matching 7 bases. Germline V gene lookup returns CDR1 SNHLY and CDR2 FYNNEI. J was trimmed by 0 bases and V by 7 bases; bases with no gene match: 6. The CDR3 spans 14 residues. CDR3 nucleotide sequence: TGTGCCAGCAACAGGGACAGTCCCTCCTACGAGCAGTACTTC. Translating gives CASNRDSPSYEQYF.

The chain has TRBV7-2 and TRBJ2-5; 13 bases are a match to TRBD2. The J segment lost 5 bases and the V segment lost 5 bases, leaving 5 bases of the junction unmatched. The germline V gene encodes CDR1 SGHTA and CDR2 FQGNSA. The CDR3 runs to 15 residues. The CDR3 DNA reads TGTGCCAGCAGCCGACTAGCGGGAGGTAGGGAGACCCAGTACTTC. Its translation is CASSRLAGGRETQYF.

CDR3: CASTRGRGGLFSGNTIYF. DNA of the CDR3: TGTGCCAGCACCAGAGGCCGGGGGGGCCTTTTCTCTGGAAACACCATATATTTT. The chain has TRBV11-2 and TRBJ1-3; TRBD1 is a possible D gene (6 bases). The germline V gene has CDR1 SGHAT and CDR2 FQNNGV. The CDR3 is 18 residues long. Trimming pared 7 bases from V and 0 bases from J, leaving 22 bases between.

The genes are TRBV4-3 and TRBJ1-4; D gene uncertain. Trimming removed 4 bases at V and 0 bases at J, with 9 bases between. There are 15 residues in the CDR3. Germline V gene data show CDR1 as LGHNA and CDR2 as YSLEER. CDR3 amino acids: CASSPYFPTNEKLFF. The CDR3 DNA reads as TGCGCCAGCAGCCCGTATTTTCCAACTAATGAAAAACTGTTTTTT.

This chain links TRBV7-7 with TRBJ1-6; D unresolved. Germline CDR1 SSHAT, CDR2 FNYEAQ (reference sequence). Trimming removed 10 bases at V and 10 bases at J, with 11 bases between. The CDR3 spans 11 residues. This chain's CDR3 is CANPVRSPLHF. The DNA for the CDR3 is TGTGCCAACCCTGTTCGGTCACCCCTCCACTTT.

V is TRBV6-5 and J is TRBJ2-7; a weak D match, TRBD1 (6 bases). The CDR3 contains 14 residues. Germline-derived CDR1 and CDR2 are MNHEY and SVGAGI. The germline V and J ends were trimmed by 0 bases and 2 bases, with 8 bases remaining between them. The chain's CDR3 is CASSYSRGAYEQYF. Here the CDR3 DNA reads TGTGCCAGCAGTTACTCCAGGGGAGCCTACGAGCAGTACTTC.

The chain links TRBV7-2 to TRBJ2-5, with 12 positions matching TRBD2. With V trimmed by 1 base and J by 4 bases, 7 bases remained unmatched. Germline V gene lookup returns CDR1 SGHTA and CDR2 FQGNSA. The CDR3 is 17 residues long. CDR3 nucleotide sequence: TGTGCCAGCAGCTTAGGGCCTAGCGGGGGGGCAGTAGAGACCCAGTACTTC. Translating gives CASSLGPSGGAVETQYF.

The chain joins TRBV27 to TRBJ2-5; 10 bases fit TRBD1. V was clipped by 8 bases and J by 5 bases; unmatched bases: 14. The CDR3 extends over 16 amino acids. CDR1 and CDR2 (germline): MNHEY, SMNVEV (reference sequence). The CDR3 DNA is TGTGCCAGCTTTATCTCCGGGACAGGGGTCCCGGAGACCCAGTACTTC. Its translation: CASFISGTGVPETQYF.

The gene calls are TRBV5-1 and TRBJ2-1, with 9 nucleotides matching TRBD2. Germline-derived CDR1 and CDR2 are SGHRS and YFSETQ. The V segment lost 4 bases and the J segment 0 bases; nucleotides outside the gene matches: 11. CDR3 length: 18 amino acids. This CDR3 reads CASSLSGSSGSSYNEQFF. DNA for the CDR3: TGCGCCAGCAGCCTCTCAGGGAGTAGCGGGAGCTCCTACAATGAGCAGTTCTTC.

The chain combines TRBV9 with TRBJ2-7, with D unresolved. Trimming removed 4 bases at V and 0 bases at J, with 20 bases between. Per germline, CDR1 SGDLS and CDR2 YYNGEE. The CDR3 covers 17 residues. The CDR3 protein is CASSKNPELPSSYEQYF. CDR3 in DNA: TGTGCCAGCAGCAAAAACCCGGAGTTGCCAAGCTCCTACGAGCAGTACTTC. The full variable domain, its missing parts supplied by reference TRBV9 and TRBJ2-7, is DSGVTQTPKHLITATGQRVTLRCSPRSGDLSVYWYQQSLDQGLQFLIQYYNGEERAKGNILERFSAQQFPDLHSELNLSSLELGDSALYFCASSKNPELPSSYEQYFGPGTRLTVT.

As DNA, the CDR3 is TGTGCCAGCAGCCAAACCCGACTAGCGGCCCAAGAGACCCAGTACTTC. Translated, it gives CASSQTRLAAQETQYF. This chain joins TRBV4-2 and TRBJ2-5; 9 nucleotides align to TRBD2. J gave up 1 base and V 2 bases, and 5 bases lay outside the gene matches. This CDR3 comprises 16 residues. CDR1 LGHNA and CDR2 YNFKEQ come from the germline V gene.

The V call is TRBV19, the J call TRBJ1-1, with D hard to call. V was cut by 3 bases and J by 5 bases, with 13 bases left in between. The CDR3 has 14 amino acids. Germline lookup yields CDR1 LNHDA and CDR2 SQIVND (reference sequence). Here the CDR3 reads CASSIVRRSTEAFF. DNA for the CDR3: TGTGCCAGTAGTATTGTGCGCCGATCTACTGAAGCTTTCTTT.

The chain joins TRBV7-2 to TRBJ2-5; TRBD2 aligns across 13 bases. CDR1 SGHTA and CDR2 FQGNSA come from the germline V gene. V dropped 5 bases and J dropped 9; count of bases not matched to a gene: 12. This CDR3 is 16 amino acids long. This chain's CDR3 is CASSPQGLAGAGAQYF. The CDR3 nucleotides read TGTGCCAGCAGCCCCCAAGGACTAGCGGGGGCAGGGGCCCAGTACTTC.

There are a few counts of this clone. The chain has TRBV27 and TRBJ2-7, with D possibly being TRBD1 (6 bases). The CDR3 is 13 amino acids. V gave up 6 bases and J gave up 2 bases, with 11 bases separating them. Per the germline V gene, CDR1 is MNHEY and CDR2 is SMNVEV (reference sequence). DNA for the CDR3: TGTGCCAGCAGCGTTACAGGGACCTACGAGCAGTACTTC. Translation gives CASSVTGTYEQYF.

This sequence joins TRBV19 and TRBJ2-2, with TRBD2 identical over 10 bases. The CDR3 is 14 residues long. Losses at the gene ends were 7 bases for V and 4 bases for J; bases not matched to a gene: 3. Germline CDR1 reads LNHDA; CDR2 reads SQIVND (reference sequence). The DNA for the CDR3 is TGTGCCAGTACCCCTAGCGGGGGCACCGGGGAGCTGTTTTTT. Translating it yields CASTPSGGTGELFF.

This chain joins TRBV7-8 and TRBJ2-3; 9 nucleotides line up with TRBD2. The germline gives CDR1 SGHVS, CDR2 FQNEAQ. The length of the CDR3 is 15 residues. The V segment lost 7 bases and the J segment 0 bases; nucleotides outside the gene matches: 5. CDR3 sequence: CASIVGTSSTDTQYF. The DNA of the CDR3 is TGTGCCAGCATCGTAGGGACTAGCAGCACAGATACGCAGTATTTT.

CDR3 nucleotides: TGTGCCAGCAGCTCCACAGGGGACTCACCCCTCCACTTT. Translation gives CASSSTGDSPLHF. The chain uses TRBV7-9 and TRBJ1-6; 7 positions match TRBD1. V gave up 4 bases and J gave up 10 bases; unmatched junction bases: 4. The CDR3 extends over 13 amino acids. The germline V gene encodes CDR1 SEHNR and CDR2 FQNEAQ (reference sequence).

V usage is TRBV18 and J usage is TRBJ2-3; a weak D match, TRBD2 (6 bases). Germline V CDR1 and CDR2: KGHSH, LQKENI. The V gene lost 5 bases and the J gene lost 0 bases, with 12 bases spanning the gap. The CDR3 spans 15 residues. CDR3 amino acids: CASSTAGRSTDTQYF. The CDR3 region has the DNA TGTGCCAGCTCAACCGCGGGACGAAGCACAGATACGCAGTATTTT.

The V call is TRBV18, the J call TRBJ2-1; 9 nucleotides match TRBD1. This CDR3 contains 18 residues. Germline V lookup: CDR1 KGHSH, CDR2 LQKENI. J gave up 6 bases and V 0 bases, and 12 bases lay outside the gene matches. CDR3 amino acids: CASSPPILDRGAVNEQFF. The CDR3, as DNA: TGTGCCAGCTCACCACCGATTCTGGACAGGGGCGCTGTCAATGAGCAGTTCTTC.